This TCR beta chain stems from a study of regulatory T cells in long-lasting Graves disease. Study-wide results and limits: Graves' patients with persistent disease showed TCR diversity lower than patients newly diagnosed.

This clonotype showed up many times. The antigen remains unidentified. The time point: newly diagnosed GD, antithyroid drugs for less than 3 months. Making the TCR library involved RNA that had been extracted from PBMCs. For TCR beta, libraries came from iRepertoire HTBI primers and Arm-PCR of CDR3 regions. TCRdb recomputed calls from the multiplex PCR reads with MiXCR, one row per CDR3 protein. The sample consists of more than 400,000 distinct CDR3 sequences, over 15% of them appearing once. The CDR3 runs to 13 residues. CDR1 and CDR2 from the germline V gene are SGHTA and FQGTGA. V lost 1 base and J lost 6, with 7 bases in between. The sample also formed part of further work on T cells in Graves' hyperthyroidism and ophthalmopathy. In that study: The majority of expanded thyroid clonotypes above 0.001 also appeared in blood.

The source of this sequence is a woman aged 30 to 39 with Graves disease. The V call is TRBV7-3, the J call TRBJ1-5, with no clear D. Here the sequenced sample was peripheral blood mononuclear cells (PBMCs), taken at new diagnosis, from a patient treated with antithyroid drugs. The CDR3 region is CASSLKVGQPQHF. CDR3 nucleotides: TGTGCCAGCAGCTTAAAAGTAGGTCAGCCCCAGCATTTT.